This T cell receptor beta chain was captured by sequencing in a study of control samples from healthy donors and cancer patients. The germline V gene has CDR1 SGHRS and CDR2 YFSETQ. The CDR3 length is 12 residues. V lost 6 bases and J lost 2, with 7 bases in between. Assay: immunoSEQ multiplex PCR; the TCRdb copy retains only in-frame clones and omits some. The sample carries some 150,000 clones, 94% recorded once. The receptor's source is a man in his forties in good health. The V call is TRBV5-1, the J call TRBJ2-3, with no clear D. Sample: blood. CDR3 sequence (DNA): TGCGCCAGCACGAACAACACAGATACGCAGTATTTT. This translates into CASTNNTDTQYF.